Listed below are T cell receptor beta chains from one sample, sequenced in a study of CD8 T cells in ankylosing spondylitis. TCRdb ran MiXCR on the 5' RACE reads and lists one entry per CDR3 protein. The sample consists of 150,000 or so distinct CDR3 sequences, approximately 9% of them appearing once. The specimen was blood, either unsorted or a sorted T cell fraction (not recorded which). The receptors shown here come from a female donor with ankylosing spondylitis or in good health (not recorded which). The CDR3 runs from the conserved cysteine through the conserved F or W. D genes are given only for firm matches. Size values are once, few and many counts, or a class for expanded clones, and some rows have none.

- | - | TRBJ2-7 | TRBV7-7 | TGTGCTAGCAGCCCCCGCACTAGTTCGGGCGAGCAGTACTTC | CASSPRTSSGEQYF
few | - | TRBJ2-7 | TRBV4-3 | TGCGCCAGCAGCCAGCACAGGGATAGCTCCTACGAGCAGTACTTC | CASSQHRDSSYEQYF
- | - | TRBJ1-1 | TRBV28 | TGTGCCAGCAGTTTGATCAGGGCTACTGAAGCTTTCTTT | CASSLIRATEAFF
many | - | TRBJ2-7 | TRBV27 | TGTGCCAGCAGTTTCAGCGGCGGGGTAACCTACGAGCAGTACTTC | CASSFSGGVTYEQYF
many | TRBD2 | TRBJ2-7 | TRBV27 | TGTGCCAGCAGTTTGGGACTAGTAGGGTACGAGCAGTACTTC | CASSLGLVGYEQYF
- | - | TRBJ1-3 | TRBV2 | TGTGCCAGCAGTGAAATGTATCCGACGAACTCTGGAAACACCATATATTTT | CASSEMYPTNSGNTIYF
- | - | TRBJ2-7 | TRBV12-3/TRBV12-4 | TGTGCCAGCAGTCCGCTCTACGAGCAGTACTTC | CASSPLYEQYF
- | TRBD2 | TRBJ2-7 | TRBV10-3 | TGTGCCATCAAGGGCGGGAGCTCCTACGAGCAGTACTTC | CAIKGGSSYEQYF
- | - | TRBJ2-1 | TRBV28 | TGTGCCAGCAGTTTTGTCGGCGGATACAATGAGCAGTTCTTC | CASSFVGGYNEQFF
- | - | TRBJ2-1 | TRBV20-1 | TGCAGTGCTAGAGATCGTGAGCGGAGCTCCTACAATGAGCAGTTCTTC | CSARDRERSSYNEQFF
- | - | TRBJ2-7 | TRBV11-2 | TGTGCCAGCAGCTCCCTGCCGGGTCGAGAGCAGTACTTC | CASSSLPGREQYF
- | - | TRBJ2-3 | TRBV6-4 | TGTGCCAGCAGTGAAGGAGGGATAGATACGCAGTATTTT | CASSEGGIDTQYF
- | - | TRBJ2-3 | TRBV5-6 | TGTGCCAGCAGCTTCGGTACCCTGAGCACAGATACGCAGTATTTT | CASSFGTLSTDTQYF
- | - | TRBJ2-2 | TRBV20-1 | TGCAGTGCCTGGAACGCCGGGGAGCTGTTTTTT | CSAWNAGELFF
- | - | TRBJ2-7 | TRBV16 | TGTGCCAGCAGCCTGCTCTACGAGCAGTACTTC | CASSLLYEQYF
- | - | TRBJ2-7 | TRBV6-2/TRBV6-3 | TGTGCCAGTAGGAGGGCCCTCGGGGAGCAGTACTTC | CASRRALGEQYF
few | - | TRBJ2-7 | TRBV15 | TGTGCCACCAGACGGGACACTTCTGGGGAGCAGTACTTC | CATRRDTSGEQYF
few | - | TRBJ1-1 | TRBV7-9 | TGTGCCAGCAGCCGCCCAGGGGAGAACACTGAAGCTTTCTTT | CASSRPGENTEAFF
- | TRBD2 | TRBJ2-7 | TRBV13 | TGTGCCAGCAGCGCTAGCGGGAGGGAATACGAGCAGTACTTC | CASSASGREYEQYF
- | - | TRBJ1-5 | TRBV30 | TGTGCCTGGAGTCCGGGCGGTAATCAGCCCCAGCATTTT | CAWSPGGNQPQHF
few | TRBD1 | TRBJ2-1 | TRBV6-2/TRBV6-3 | TGTGCCAGCAGCGGACGGGACAGGGCCTACAATGAGCAGTTCTTC | CASSGRDRAYNEQFF
many | - | TRBJ2-1 | TRBV7-9 | TGTGCCAGCGCCGTGCAGCGGAGATACAATGAGCAGTTCTTC | CASAVQRRYNEQFF